These T cell receptor beta chains were read from a single sample in a study of CD8+ T cells in alopecia areata. Assay: immunoSEQ multiplex PCR; the TCRdb copy retains only in-frame clones and omits some. The data show 90,000 to 150,000 clones, more than 30% seen once. The sequencing sample was made of CD4+ T cells sorted from blood. These receptors were collected from a human donor with alopecia areata. Each CDR3 is given with its conserved first and last residue. A D gene is named only where the DNA matches it firmly. Clone sizes are given selectively: once, few, many, or a class where the clone is expanded.

clone size	D gene	V gene	J gene	CDR3 protein	CDR3 DNA
NA	TRBD2	TRBV29-1	TRBJ2-5	CSVTSGGETQYF	TGCAGCGTTACTAGCGGGGGAGAGACCCAGTACTTC
NA	TRBD2	TRBV5-1	TRBJ2-1	CASTPGVAGGKGEQFF	TGCGCCAGCACGCCTGGGGTAGCGGGAGGAAAAGGAGAGCAGTTCTTC
NA	TRBD2	TRBV7-2	TRBJ2-1	CASSPSGGTNEQFF	TGTGCCAGCAGCCCTAGCGGGGGGACAAATGAGCAGTTCTTC
few	NA	TRBV29-1	TRBJ2-7	CSVGGVFYEQYF	TGCAGCGTTGGGGGGGTGTTTTACGAGCAGTACTTC
NA	TRBD2	TRBV5-1	TRBJ2-4	CASSSREGGNIQYF	TGCGCCAGCAGCTCCCGGGAGGGAGGCAACATTCAGTACTTC
NA	TRBD2	TRBV5-1	TRBJ2-7	CASSRGTSGSSAYEQYF	TGCGCCAGCAGCCGCGGGACTAGCGGGAGCTCAGCCTACGAGCAGTACTTC
NA	NA	TRBV2	TRBJ2-3	CASNIGTDTQYF	TGTGCCAGCAACATAGGGACAGATACGCAGTATTTT
NA	TRBD1	TRBV6-5	TRBJ2-6	CASRKDRVANVLTF	TGTGCCAGCAGAAAGGACAGGGTGGCCAACGTCCTGACTTTC
once	NA	TRBV7-3	TRBJ2-1	CASSPDRFEQFF	TGTGCCAGCAGTCCAGACAGATTTGAGCAGTTCTTC
once	NA	TRBV7-3	TRBJ2-3	CASSLTSSLDTQYF	TGTGCCAGCAGCTTAACCAGCTCACTAGATACGCAGTATTTT
few	NA	TRBV4-1	TRBJ2-5	CASSPLGTVETQYF	TGCGCCAGCAGCCCTCTCGGGACTGTTGAGACCCAGTACTTC
once	NA	TRBV7-6	TRBJ1-1	CASSRGGRQNTEAFF	TGTGCCAGCAGCAGGGGGGGCCGCCAGAACACTGAAGCTTTCTTT
NA	NA	TRBV29-1	TRBJ2-3	CSLRVSDTQYF	TGCTCTCTCCGGGTCTCAGATACGCAGTATTTT
NA	NA	TRBV28	TRBJ2-7	CASSLSSREQYF	TGTGCCAGCAGTTTATCCTCCCGGGAGCAGTACTTC
NA	TRBD2	TRBV29-1	TRBJ2-7	CSGKTGTSGGYEQYF	TGCAGCGGTAAAACCGGGACTAGCGGCGGATACGAGCAGTACTTC
few	NA	TRBV29-1	TRBJ1-4	CSVERGHLNEKLFF	TGCAGCGTTGAGCGGGGACACCTTAATGAAAAACTGTTTTTT
NA	NA	TRBV29-1	TRBJ2-3	CSAAPRGDTQYF	TGCAGCGCGGCCCCGAGAGGGGATACGCAGTATTTT
few	NA	TRBV29-1	TRBJ2-2	CSVEGGARTGELFF	TGCAGCGTTGAAGGGGGCGCGAGGACCGGGGAGCTGTTTTTT
NA	NA	TRBV27	TRBJ2-7	CASKTPGYEQYF	TGTGCCAGCAAGACCCCCGGTTACGAGCAGTACTTC
NA	TRBD1	TRBV5-1	TRBJ2-5	CASSTRDRVAETQYF	TGCGCCAGCAGCACGAGGGACAGGGTGGCGGAGACCCAGTACTTC
few	NA	TRBV30	TRBJ2-1	CAWDPGSDEQFF	TGTGCCTGGGACCCGGGCTCCGATGAGCAGTTCTTC
NA	TRBD1	TRBV6-6	TRBJ1-2	CASRGTAYGYTF	TGTGCCAGCAGAGGGACAGCCTATGGCTACACCTTC
NA	NA	TRBV7-9	TRBJ2-5	CASSEQPGLLETQYF	TGTGCCAGCAGCGAACAACCGGGACTTTTAGAGACCCAGTACTTC
few	NA	TRBV29-1	TRBJ1-1	CSVAGISNTEAFF	TGCAGCGTGGCAGGGATATCGAACACTGAAGCTTTCTTT
NA	NA	TRBV21-1	TRBJ2-7	CASSKRLASSLDEQYF	TGTGCCAGCAGCAAACGCCTAGCCTCCTCTCTGGACGAGCAGTACTTC
NA	NA	TRBV7-9	TRBJ2-5	CASSLLGETQYF	TGTGCCAGCAGCTTACTTGGGGAGACCCAGTACTTC
NA	TRBD1	TRBV28	TRBJ1-1	CASPDPGTGGRNTEAFF	TGTGCCAGCCCGGACCCCGGGACAGGGGGCCGGAACACTGAAGCTTTCTTT
NA	NA	TRBV5-1	TRBJ1-1	CASSPRQGNTEAFF	TGCGCCAGCAGCCCTCGGCAGGGGAACACTGAAGCTTTCTTT
NA	NA	TRBV7-2	TRBJ2-7	CASSRGWTSSYEQYF	TGTGCCAGCAGCCGAGGGTGGACGAGCTCCTACGAGCAGTACTTC
few	NA	TRBV29-1	TRBJ2-7	CSVRRGAYEQYF	TGCAGCGTGAGGAGGGGGGCCTACGAGCAGTACTTC
few	NA	TRBV7-9	TRBJ2-1	CASSTRSVYNEQFF	TGTGCCAGCAGCACAAGGTCGGTTTACAATGAGCAGTTCTTC
few	NA	TRBV29-1	TRBJ1-1	CSVGGGNTEAFF	TGCAGCGTTGGAGGTGGTAACACTGAAGCTTTCTTT
NA	NA	TRBV15	TRBJ2-7	CATSRGLNYEQYF	TGTGCCACCAGCAGAGGCCTCAACTACGAGCAGTACTTC
few	NA	TRBV7-2	TRBJ2-3	CASSLAGRGGQDTQYF	TGTGCCAGCAGCTTAGCCGGCAGGGGCGGTCAAGATACGCAGTATTTT
once	NA	TRBV28	TRBJ2-7	CASSLLNYEQYF	TGTGCCAGCAGTTTATTAAACTACGAGCAGTACTTC